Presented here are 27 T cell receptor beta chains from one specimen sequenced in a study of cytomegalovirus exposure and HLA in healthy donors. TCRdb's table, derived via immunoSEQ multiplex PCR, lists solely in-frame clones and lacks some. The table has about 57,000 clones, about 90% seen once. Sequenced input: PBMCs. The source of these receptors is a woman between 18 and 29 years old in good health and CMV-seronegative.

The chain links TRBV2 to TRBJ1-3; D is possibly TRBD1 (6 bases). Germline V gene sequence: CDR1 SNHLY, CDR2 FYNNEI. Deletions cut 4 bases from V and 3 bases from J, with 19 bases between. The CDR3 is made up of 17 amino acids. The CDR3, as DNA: TGTGCCAGCAGTGGGAGAATTACAGGGCTGCTTGGAAACACCATATATTTT. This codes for CASSGRITGLLGNTIYF.

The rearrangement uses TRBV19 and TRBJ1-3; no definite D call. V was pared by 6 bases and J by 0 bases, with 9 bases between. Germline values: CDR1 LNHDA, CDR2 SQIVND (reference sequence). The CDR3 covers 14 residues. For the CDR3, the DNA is TGTGCCAGTAGCCCAGGCGTCTCTGGAAACACCATATATTTT. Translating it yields CASSPGVSGNTIYF.

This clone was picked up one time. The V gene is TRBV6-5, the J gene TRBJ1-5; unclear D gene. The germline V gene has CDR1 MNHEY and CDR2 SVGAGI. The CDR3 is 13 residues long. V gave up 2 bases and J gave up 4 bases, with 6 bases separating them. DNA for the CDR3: TGTGCCAGCAGTTACGGCTCGAATCAGCCCCAGCATTTT. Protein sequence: CASSYGSNQPQHF.

The DNA for the CDR3 is TGTGCCAGCAGCTCCAGGGGCAACGAGCAGTACTTC. It yields the protein CASSSRGNEQYF. The rearrangement joins TRBV7-9 to TRBJ2-7; TRBD1 might be the D (6 bases). Trimming cost V 4 bases and J 5 bases, with 9 bases left between them. There are 12 residues in the CDR3. The germline V gene encodes CDR1 SEHNR and CDR2 FQNEAQ (reference sequence).

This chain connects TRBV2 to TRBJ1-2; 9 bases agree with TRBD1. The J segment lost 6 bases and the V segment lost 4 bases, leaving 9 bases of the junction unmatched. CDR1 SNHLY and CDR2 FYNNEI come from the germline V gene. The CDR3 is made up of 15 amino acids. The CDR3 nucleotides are TGTGCCAGCAGTGTCCCCGGGACAGGGACCCATGGCTACACCTTC. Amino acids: CASSVPGTGTHGYTF.

CDR3 sequence: CASSLAERSEQFF. The DNA for the CDR3 is TGCGCCAGCAGCTTGGCGGAGCGGTCTGAGCAGTTCTTC. The rearrangement links TRBV5-1 to TRBJ2-1, with D possibly being TRBD2 (5 bases). This CDR3 is 13 amino acids long. Per germline, CDR1 SGHRS and CDR2 YFSETQ. Trimming removed 0 bases from V and 9 bases from J, with 10 bases in between. The entire variable domain, with the rest obtained from reference TRBV5-1 and TRBJ2-1, is as follows: KAGVTQTPRYLIKTRGQQVTLSCSPISGHRSVSWYQQTPGQGLQFLFEYFSETQRNKGNFPGRFSGRQFSNSRSEMNVSTLELGDSALYLCASSLAERSEQFFGPGTRLTVL.

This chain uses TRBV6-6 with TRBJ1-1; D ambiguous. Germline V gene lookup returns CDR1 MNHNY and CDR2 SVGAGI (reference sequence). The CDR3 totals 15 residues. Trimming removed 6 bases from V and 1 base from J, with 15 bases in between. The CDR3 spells CASSYPFGRNTEAFF. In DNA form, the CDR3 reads TGTGCCAGCAGCTATCCTTTTGGTAGGAACACTGAAGCTTTCTTT.

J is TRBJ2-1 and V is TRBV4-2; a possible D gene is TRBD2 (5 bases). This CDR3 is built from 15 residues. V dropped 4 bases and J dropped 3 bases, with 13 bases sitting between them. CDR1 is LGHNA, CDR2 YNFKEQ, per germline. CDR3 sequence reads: CASSRPEVGYNEQFF. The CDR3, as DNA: TGTGCCAGCAGCCGTCCGGAGGTGGGCTACAATGAGCAGTTCTTC.

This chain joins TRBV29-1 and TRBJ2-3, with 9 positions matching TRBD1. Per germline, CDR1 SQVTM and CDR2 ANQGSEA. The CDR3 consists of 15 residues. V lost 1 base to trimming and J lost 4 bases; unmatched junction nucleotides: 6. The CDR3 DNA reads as TGCAGCGTTGAAGCCCGAAGGACAGGGGCAGATACGCAGTATTTT. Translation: CSVEARRTGADTQYF.

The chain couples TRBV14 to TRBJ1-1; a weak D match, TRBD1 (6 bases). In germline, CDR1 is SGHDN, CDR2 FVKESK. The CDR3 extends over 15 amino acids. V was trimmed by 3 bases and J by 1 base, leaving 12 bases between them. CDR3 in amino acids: CASSQIRDTNTEAFF. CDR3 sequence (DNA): TGTGCCAGCAGCCAGATCCGGGACACGAACACTGAAGCTTTCTTT.

The CDR3 region has the DNA TGTGCCAGCAGTGTCGTGAGGACAGCGAACACTGAAGCTTTCTTT. Its protein product is CASSVVRTANTEAFF. The chain combines TRBV2 with TRBJ1-1; D perhaps matches TRBD1 (6 bases). From germline, CDR1 is SNHLY and CDR2 FYNNEI. This CDR3 has 15 residues. V was cut by 4 bases and J by 1 base, with 13 bases left in between.

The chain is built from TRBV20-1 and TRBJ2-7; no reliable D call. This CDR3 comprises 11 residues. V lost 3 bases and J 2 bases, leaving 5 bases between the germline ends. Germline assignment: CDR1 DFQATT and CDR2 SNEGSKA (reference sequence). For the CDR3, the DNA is TGCAGTGCTAGGGCCGCCTACGAGCAGTACTTC. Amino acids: CSARAAYEQYF.

The CDR3 is CASSEAAGAWETQYF. CDR3 DNA: TGTGCCAGCAGTGAAGCTGCGGGGGCCTGGGAGACCCAGTACTTC. V usage is TRBV6-1 and J usage is TRBJ2-5; the D gene is possibly TRBD2 (7 bases). The V gene's germline CDR1 is MNHNS and CDR2 SASEGT. This CDR3 has 15 residues. Trimming took off 0 bases at V and 5 bases at J, with 13 bases between the two ends.

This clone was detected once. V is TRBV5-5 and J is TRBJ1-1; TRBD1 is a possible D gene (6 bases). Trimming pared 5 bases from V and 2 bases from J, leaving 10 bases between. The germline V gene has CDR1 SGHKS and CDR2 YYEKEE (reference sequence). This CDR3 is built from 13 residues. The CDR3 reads CASSLQGNTEAFF. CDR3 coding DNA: TGTGCCAGCAGTTTACAGGGTAACACTGAAGCTTTCTTT.

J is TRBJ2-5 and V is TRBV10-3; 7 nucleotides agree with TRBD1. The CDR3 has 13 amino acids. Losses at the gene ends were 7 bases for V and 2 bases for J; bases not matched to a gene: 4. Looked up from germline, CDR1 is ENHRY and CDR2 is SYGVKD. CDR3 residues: CAIKGTVQETQYF. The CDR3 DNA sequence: TGTGCCATCAAAGGGACAGTACAAGAGACCCAGTACTTC.

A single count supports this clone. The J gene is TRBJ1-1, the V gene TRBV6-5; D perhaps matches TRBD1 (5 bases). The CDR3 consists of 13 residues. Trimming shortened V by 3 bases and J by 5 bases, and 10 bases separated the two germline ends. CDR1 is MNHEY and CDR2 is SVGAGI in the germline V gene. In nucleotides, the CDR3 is TGTGCCAGCAGTTATGGGGGGAATACTGAAGCTTTCTTT. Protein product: CASSYGGNTEAFF.

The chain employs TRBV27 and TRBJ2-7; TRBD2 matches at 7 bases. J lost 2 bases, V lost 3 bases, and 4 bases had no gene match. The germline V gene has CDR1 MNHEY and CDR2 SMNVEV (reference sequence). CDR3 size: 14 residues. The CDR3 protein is CASSFGGGTYEQYF. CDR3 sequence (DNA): TGTGCCAGCAGTTTTGGGGGGGGAACCTACGAGCAGTACTTC.

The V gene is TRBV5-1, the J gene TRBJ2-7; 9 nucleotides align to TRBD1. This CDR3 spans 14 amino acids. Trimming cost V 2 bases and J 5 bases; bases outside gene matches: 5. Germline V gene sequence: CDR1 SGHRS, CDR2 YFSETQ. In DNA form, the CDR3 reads TGCGCCAGCAGCTTCTGGGGACAGGGACACGAGCAGTACTTC. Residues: CASSFWGQGHEQYF. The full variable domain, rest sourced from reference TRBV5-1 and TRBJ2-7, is KAGVTQTPRYLIKTRGQQVTLSCSPISGHRSVSWYQQTPGQGLQFLFEYFSETQRNKGNFPGRFSGRQFSNSRSEMNVSTLELGDSALYLCASSFWGQGHEQYFGPGTRLTVT.

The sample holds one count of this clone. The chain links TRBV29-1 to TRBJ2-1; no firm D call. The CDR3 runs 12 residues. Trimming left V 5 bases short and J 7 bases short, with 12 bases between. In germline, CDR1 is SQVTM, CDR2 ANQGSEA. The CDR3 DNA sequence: TGCAGCGTTAGGAACAGCCCAAATGAGCAGTTCTTC. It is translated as CSVRNSPNEQFF.

This CDR3 is CSVEDRETQYF. CDR3 sequence (DNA): TGCAGCGTTGAAGACCGGGAGACCCAGTACTTC. The gene calls are TRBV29-1 and TRBJ2-5; D remains unclear. Trimming took 0 bases from V and 5 from J, leaving 4 bases between them. This CDR3 region has 11 residues. Germline assignment: CDR1 SQVTM and CDR2 ANQGSEA.

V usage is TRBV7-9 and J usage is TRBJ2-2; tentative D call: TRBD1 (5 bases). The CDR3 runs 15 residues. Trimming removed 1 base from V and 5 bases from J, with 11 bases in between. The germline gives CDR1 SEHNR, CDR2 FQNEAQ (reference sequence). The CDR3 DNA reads TGTGCCAGCAGCTTAGGGACATTCGAGACCGGGGAGCTGTTTTTT. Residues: CASSLGTFETGELFF.

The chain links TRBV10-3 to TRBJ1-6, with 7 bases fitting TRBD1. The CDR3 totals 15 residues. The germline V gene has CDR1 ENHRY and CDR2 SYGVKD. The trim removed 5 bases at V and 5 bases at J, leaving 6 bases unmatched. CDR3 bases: TGTGCCATCAGTATTTTAGACAGGGATAATTCACCCCTCCACTTT. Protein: CAISILDRDNSPLHF.

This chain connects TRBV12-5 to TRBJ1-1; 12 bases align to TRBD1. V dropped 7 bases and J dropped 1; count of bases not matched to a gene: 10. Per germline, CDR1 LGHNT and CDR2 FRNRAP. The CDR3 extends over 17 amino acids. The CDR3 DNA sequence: TGTGCTAGTGTCCTGGGGGGACAGGGGGCGGAGAACACTGAAGCTTTCTTT. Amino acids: CASVLGGQGAENTEAFF.

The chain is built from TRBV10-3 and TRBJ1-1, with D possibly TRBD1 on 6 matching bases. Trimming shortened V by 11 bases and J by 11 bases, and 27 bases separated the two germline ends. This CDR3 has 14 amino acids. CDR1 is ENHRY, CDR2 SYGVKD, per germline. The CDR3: CAPRQDSTSLNAFF. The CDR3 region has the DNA TGTGCCCCCCGCCAGGACAGTACCTCACTGAATGCTTTCTTT.

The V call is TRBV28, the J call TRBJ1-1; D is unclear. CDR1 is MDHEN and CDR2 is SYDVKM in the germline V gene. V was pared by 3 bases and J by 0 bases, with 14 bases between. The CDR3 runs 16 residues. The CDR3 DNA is TGTGCCAGCAGTTTGACACTTACATTTATGAACACTGAAGCTTTCTTT. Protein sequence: CASSLTLTFMNTEAFF.

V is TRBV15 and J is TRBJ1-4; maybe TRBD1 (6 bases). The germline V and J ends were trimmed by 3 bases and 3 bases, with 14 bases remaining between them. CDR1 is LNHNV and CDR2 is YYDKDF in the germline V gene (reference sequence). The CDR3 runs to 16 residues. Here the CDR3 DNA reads TGTGCCACCAGCAGTTATACAGGGTGGTCTAATGAAAAACTGTTTTTT. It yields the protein CATSSYTGWSNEKLFF.

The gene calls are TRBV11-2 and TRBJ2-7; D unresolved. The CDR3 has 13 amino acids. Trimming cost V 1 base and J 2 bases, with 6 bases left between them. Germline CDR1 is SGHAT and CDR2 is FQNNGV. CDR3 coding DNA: TGTGCCAGCAGCTTAGGGTACACCTACGAGCAGTACTTC. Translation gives CASSLGYTYEQYF.